This passage covers 2 T cell receptor beta chains from one sample sequenced in a study of cytomegalovirus exposure and HLA in healthy donors. Vbeta (60) and Jbeta (13) primers were used in the PCR. Generated by immunoSEQ multiplex PCR, the TCRdb table keeps only in-frame clones and is missing some. The data show 60,000 to 85,000 clones, with 75% to 85% seen just once and about 19% held by the top ten. The specimen sequenced was PBMCs. The receptors here all came from a man aged 65 to 79 in good health and CMV-seropositive.

This sequence joins TRBV5-1 and TRBJ1-4, with D tentatively TRBD1 (6 bases). The CDR3 is 15 residues long. V lost 3 bases, J lost 0 bases, and 9 bases lay in between. Looked up from germline, CDR1 is SGHRS and CDR2 is YFSETQ. For the CDR3, the DNA is TGCGCCAGCAGCTCTTCAGGGGCAACTAATGAAAAACTGTTTTTT. Translated: CASSSSGATNEKLFF. The complete variable domain, with remaining parts taken from reference TRBV5-1 and TRBJ1-4, reads KAGVTQTPRYLIKTRGQQVTLSCSPISGHRSVSWYQQTPGQGLQFLFEYFSETQRNKGNFPGRFSGRQFSNSRSEMNVSTLELGDSALYLCASSSSGATNEKLFFGSGTQLSVL.

V usage is TRBV7-3 and J usage is TRBJ1-5; D is uncertain. CDR3 length equals 11 residues. V lost 3 bases and J lost 5, with 2 bases in between. Germline V lookup: CDR1 SGHTA, CDR2 FQGTGA. The CDR3 region has the DNA TGTGCCAGCAGCTTCTATCAGCCCCAGCATTTT. This encodes CASSFYQPQHF.